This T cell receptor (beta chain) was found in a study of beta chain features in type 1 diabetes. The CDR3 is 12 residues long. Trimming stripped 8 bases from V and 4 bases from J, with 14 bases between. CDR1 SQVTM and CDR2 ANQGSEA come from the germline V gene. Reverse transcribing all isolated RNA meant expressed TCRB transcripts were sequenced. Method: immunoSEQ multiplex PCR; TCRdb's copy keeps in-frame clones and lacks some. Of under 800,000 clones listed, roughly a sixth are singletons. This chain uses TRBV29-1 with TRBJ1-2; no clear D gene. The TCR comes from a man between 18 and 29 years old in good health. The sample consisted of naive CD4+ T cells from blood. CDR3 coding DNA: TGCAGCTCGGGAGAGGGCCGCTATGGCTACACCTTC. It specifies CSSGEGRYGYTF.